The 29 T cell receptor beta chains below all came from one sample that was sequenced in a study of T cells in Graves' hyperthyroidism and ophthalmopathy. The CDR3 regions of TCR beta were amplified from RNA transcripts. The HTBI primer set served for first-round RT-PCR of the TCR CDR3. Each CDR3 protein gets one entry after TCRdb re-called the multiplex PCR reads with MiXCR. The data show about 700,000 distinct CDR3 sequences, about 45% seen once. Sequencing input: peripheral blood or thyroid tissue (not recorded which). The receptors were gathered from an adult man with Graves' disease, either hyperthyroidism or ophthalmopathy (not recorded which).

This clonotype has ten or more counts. CDR3 loop: CASSLGEGKPQHF. The CDR3 DNA reads TGTGCCAGCAGTTTAGGGGAAGGGAAGCCCCAGCATTTT. V and J are TRBV12-3 or TRBV12-4 and TRBJ1-5; D uncertain. This CDR3 contains 13 residues. The ends were cut back, 1 base at V and 8 bases at J, with 9 bases in the middle.

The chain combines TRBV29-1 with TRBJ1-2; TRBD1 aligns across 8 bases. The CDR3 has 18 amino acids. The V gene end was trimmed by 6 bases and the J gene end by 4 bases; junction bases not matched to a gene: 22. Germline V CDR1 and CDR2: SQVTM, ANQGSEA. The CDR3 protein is CSVGYPGQEYGGSYGYTF. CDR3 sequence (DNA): TGCAGCGTAGGATACCCGGGACAGGAGTACGGAGGGAGCTATGGCTACACCTTC.

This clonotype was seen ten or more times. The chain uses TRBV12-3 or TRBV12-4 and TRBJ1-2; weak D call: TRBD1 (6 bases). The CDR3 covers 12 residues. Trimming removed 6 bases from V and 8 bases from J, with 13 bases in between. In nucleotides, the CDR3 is TGTGCCAGCAGACAGGGAAGAGGCGGCTACACCTTC. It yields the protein CASRQGRGGYTF.

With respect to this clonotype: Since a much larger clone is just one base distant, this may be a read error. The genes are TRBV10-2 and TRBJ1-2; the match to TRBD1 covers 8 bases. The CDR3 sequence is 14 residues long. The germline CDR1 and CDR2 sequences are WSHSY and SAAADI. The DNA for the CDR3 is TGCGTCAGCAGTCCAAGACAGGGGACTTATGGCTACACCTTC. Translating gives CVSSPRQGTYGYTF.

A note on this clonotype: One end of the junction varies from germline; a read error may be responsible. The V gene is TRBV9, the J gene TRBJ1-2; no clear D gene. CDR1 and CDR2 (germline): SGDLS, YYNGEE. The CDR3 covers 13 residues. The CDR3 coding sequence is TGTGCCAGCAGCGTGGGCAGTGACTATAGCTACACCTTC. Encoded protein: CASSVGSDYSYTF.

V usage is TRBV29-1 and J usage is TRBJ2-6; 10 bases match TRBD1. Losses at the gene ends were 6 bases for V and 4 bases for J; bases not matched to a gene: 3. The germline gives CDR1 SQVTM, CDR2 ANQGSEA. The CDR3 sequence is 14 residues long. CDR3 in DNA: TGCAGCGTCGGGACAGGGGACGGGGCCAACGTCCTGACTTTC. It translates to CSVGTGDGANVLTF.

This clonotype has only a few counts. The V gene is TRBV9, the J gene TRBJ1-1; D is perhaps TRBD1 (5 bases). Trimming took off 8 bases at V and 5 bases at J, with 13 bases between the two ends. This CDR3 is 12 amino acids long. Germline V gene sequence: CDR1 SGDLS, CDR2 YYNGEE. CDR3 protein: CASGGDWTEAFF. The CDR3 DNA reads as TGTGCCAGTGGAGGGGATTGGACTGAAGCTTTCTTT. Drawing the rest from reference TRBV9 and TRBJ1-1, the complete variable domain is DSGVTQTPKHLITATGQRVTLRCSPRSGDLSVYWYQQSLDQGLQFLIQYYNGEERAKGNILERFSAQQFPDLHSELNLSSLELGDSALYFCASGGDWTEAFFGQGTRLTVV.

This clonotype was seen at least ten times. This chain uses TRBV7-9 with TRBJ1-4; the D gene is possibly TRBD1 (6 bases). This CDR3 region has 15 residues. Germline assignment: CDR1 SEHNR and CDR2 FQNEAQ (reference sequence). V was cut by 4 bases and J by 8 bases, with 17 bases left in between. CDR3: CASSSQTGAREKLFF. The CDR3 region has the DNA TGTGCCAGCAGCTCTCAGACGGGGGCGCGCGAAAAACTGTTTTTT. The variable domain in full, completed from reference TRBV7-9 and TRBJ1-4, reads DTGVSQNPRHKITKRGQNVTFRCDPISEHNRLYWYRQTLGQGPEFLTYFQNEAQLEKSRLLSDRFSAERPKGSFSTLEIQRTEQGDSAMYLCASSSQTGAREKLFFGSGTQLSVL.

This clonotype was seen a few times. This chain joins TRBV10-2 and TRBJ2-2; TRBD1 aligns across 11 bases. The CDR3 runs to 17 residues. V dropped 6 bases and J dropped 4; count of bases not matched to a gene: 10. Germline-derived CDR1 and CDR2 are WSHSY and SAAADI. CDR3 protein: CASRPGQGASGTGELFF. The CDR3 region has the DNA TGCGCCAGCAGACCCGGACAGGGGGCTTCAGGCACCGGGGAGCTGTTTTTT.

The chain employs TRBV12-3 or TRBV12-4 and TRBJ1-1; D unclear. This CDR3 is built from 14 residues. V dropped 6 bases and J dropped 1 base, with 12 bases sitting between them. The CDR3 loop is CASRPNKPNTEAFF. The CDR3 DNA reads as TGTGCCAGCAGGCCTAACAAGCCGAACACTGAAGCTTTCTTT.

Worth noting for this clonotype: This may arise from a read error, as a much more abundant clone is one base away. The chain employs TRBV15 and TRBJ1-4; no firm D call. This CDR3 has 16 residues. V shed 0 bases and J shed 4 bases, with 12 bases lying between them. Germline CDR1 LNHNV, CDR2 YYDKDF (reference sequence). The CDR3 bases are TGTGCCACCAGCAGAGATTATATGCACAGTAATGAAAAACTGTTTTTT. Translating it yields CATSRDYMHSNEKLFF.

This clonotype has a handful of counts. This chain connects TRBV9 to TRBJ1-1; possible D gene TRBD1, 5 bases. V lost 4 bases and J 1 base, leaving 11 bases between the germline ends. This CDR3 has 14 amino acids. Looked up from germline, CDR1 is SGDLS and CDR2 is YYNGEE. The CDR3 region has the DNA TGTGCCAGCAGCTGGGGGGGGGAGAACACTGAAGCTTTCTTT. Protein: CASSWGGENTEAFF.

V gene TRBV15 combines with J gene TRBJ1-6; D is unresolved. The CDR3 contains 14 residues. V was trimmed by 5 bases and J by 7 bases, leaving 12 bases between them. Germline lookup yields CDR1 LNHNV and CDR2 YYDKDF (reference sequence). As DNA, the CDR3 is TGTGCCACCAGCGAGACACAGAGGAATTCACCCCTCCACTTT. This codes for CATSETQRNSPLHF.

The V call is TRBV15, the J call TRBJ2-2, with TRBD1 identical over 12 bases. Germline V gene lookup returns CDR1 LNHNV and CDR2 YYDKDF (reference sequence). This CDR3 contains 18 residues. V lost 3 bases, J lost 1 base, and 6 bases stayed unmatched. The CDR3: CATSSLGQGAKNTGELFF. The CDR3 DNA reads TGTGCCACCAGCAGCTTGGGACAGGGGGCCAAGAACACCGGGGAGCTGTTTTTT.

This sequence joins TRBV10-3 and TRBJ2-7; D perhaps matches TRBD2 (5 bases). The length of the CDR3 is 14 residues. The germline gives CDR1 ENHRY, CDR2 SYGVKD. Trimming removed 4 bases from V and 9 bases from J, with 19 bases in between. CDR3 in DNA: TGTGCCATCAGTGTCACCCCGGAGGTTGGGCGGCAGTACTTC. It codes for CAISVTPEVGRQYF.

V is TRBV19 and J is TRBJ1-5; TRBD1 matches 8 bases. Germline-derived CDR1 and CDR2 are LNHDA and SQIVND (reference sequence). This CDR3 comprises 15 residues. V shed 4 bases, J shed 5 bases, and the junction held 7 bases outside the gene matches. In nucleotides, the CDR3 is TGTGCCAGTAGTACCCGACCAGGGGGCCATCAGCCCCAGCATTTT. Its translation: CASSTRPGGHQPQHF.

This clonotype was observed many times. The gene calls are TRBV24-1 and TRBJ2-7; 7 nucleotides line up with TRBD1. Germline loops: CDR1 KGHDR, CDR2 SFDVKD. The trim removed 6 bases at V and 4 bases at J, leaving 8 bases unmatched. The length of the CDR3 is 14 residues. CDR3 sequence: CATSSSGGRYEQYF. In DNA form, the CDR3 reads TGTGCCACCAGTTCGTCAGGGGGAAGGTACGAGCAGTACTTC.

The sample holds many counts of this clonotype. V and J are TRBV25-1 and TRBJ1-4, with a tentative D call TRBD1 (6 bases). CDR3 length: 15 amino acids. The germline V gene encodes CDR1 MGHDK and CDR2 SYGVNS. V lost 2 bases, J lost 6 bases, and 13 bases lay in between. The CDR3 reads CASSERTALYEKLFF. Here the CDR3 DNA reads TGTGCCAGCAGTGAACGGACAGCCCTTTATGAAAAACTGTTTTTT.

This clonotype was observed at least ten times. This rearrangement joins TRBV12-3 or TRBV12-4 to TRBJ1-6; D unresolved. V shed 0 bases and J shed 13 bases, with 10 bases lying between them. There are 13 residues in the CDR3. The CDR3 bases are TGTGCCAGCAGTTTAGCGCCAGCGACCCCCCTCCACTTT. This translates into CASSLAPATPLHF.

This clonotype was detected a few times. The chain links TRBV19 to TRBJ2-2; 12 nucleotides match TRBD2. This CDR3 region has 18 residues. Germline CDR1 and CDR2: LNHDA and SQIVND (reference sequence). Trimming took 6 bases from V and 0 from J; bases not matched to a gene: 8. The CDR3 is CASSPRLAGVTNTGELFF. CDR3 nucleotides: TGTGCCAGTAGCCCTAGACTAGCGGGAGTTACGAACACCGGGGAGCTGTTTTTT.

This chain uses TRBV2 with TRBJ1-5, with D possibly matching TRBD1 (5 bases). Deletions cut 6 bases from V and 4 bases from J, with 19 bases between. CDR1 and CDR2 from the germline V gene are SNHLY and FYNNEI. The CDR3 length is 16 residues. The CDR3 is CASSLGQGWENQPQHF. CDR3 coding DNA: TGTGCCAGCAGCTTAGGGCAGGGCTGGGAAAATCAGCCCCAGCATTTT.

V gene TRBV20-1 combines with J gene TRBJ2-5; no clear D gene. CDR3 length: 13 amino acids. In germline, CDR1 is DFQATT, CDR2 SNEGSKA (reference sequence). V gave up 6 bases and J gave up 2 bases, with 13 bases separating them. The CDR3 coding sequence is TGCAGTGCCCGACCGCCAGGACAAGAGACCCAGTACTTC. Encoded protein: CSARPPGQETQYF.

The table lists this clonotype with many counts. The CDR3 sequence is CASSPDRDDYGYTF. DNA of the CDR3: TGCGCCAGCAGCCCGGACAGGGATGACTATGGCTACACCTTC. The chain joins TRBV5-1 to TRBJ1-2; 8 bases are shared with TRBD1. V shed 4 bases and J 3 bases; nucleotides not matched to a gene: 5. CDR3 length: 14 amino acids. Germline CDR1 is SGHRS and CDR2 is YFSETQ.

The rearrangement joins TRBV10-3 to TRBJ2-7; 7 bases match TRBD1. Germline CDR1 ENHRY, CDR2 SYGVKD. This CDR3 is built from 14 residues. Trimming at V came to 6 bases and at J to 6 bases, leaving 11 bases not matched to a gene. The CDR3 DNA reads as TGTGCCATCAGGCGAGGGGGCAGGCAAAGCGAGCAGTACTTC. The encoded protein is CAIRRGGRQSEQYF.

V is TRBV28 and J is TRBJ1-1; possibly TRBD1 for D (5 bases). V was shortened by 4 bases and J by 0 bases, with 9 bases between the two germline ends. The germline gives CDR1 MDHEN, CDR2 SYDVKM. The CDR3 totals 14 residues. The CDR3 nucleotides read TGTGCCAGCAGTTCAGGGTTCATGAACACTGAAGCTTTCTTT. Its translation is CASSSGFMNTEAFF.

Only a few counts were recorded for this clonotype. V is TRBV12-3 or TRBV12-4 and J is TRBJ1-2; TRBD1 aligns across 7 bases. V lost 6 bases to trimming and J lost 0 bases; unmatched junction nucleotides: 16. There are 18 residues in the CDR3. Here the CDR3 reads CASSSETGRGGPNYGYTF. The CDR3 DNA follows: TGTGCCAGCAGCTCCGAGACAGGGAGAGGGGGCCCTAACTATGGCTACACCTTC.

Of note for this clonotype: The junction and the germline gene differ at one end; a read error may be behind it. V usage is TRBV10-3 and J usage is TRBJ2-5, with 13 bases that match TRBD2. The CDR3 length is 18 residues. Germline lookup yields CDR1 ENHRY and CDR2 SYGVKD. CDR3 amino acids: CATSVAGTSGEYQETQYF. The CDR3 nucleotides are TGTGCCACCAGTGTCGCCGGGACTAGCGGGGAGTACCAAGAGACCCAGTACTTC.

CDR3 coding DNA: TGTGCCAGCAGCGTAACCGGGACAGGAGAAGAAGCTTTCTTT. Residues: CASSVTGTGEEAFF. V and J are TRBV9 and TRBJ1-1; 8 nucleotides match TRBD1. The CDR3 covers 14 residues. V was pared by 1 base and J by 8 bases, with 7 bases of the junction left unmatched. In germline, CDR1 is SGDLS, CDR2 YYNGEE.

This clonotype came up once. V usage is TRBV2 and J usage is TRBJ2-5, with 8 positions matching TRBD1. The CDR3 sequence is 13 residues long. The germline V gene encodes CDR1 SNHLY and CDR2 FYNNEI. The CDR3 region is CARPTGAGETQYF. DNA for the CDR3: TGTGCTAGACCGACAGGGGCCGGAGAGACCCAGTACTTC. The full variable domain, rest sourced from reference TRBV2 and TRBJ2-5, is EPEVTQTPSHQVTQMGQEVILRCVPISNHLYFYWYRQILGQKVEFLVSFYNNEISEKSEIFDDQFSVERPDGSNFTLKIRSTKLEDSAMYFCARPTGAGETQYFGPGTRLLVL.